The 4 T cell receptor beta chains below all came from one sample that was sequenced in a study of T cells in Graves' hyperthyroidism and ophthalmopathy. The investigators amplified TCR beta CDR3 regions from RNA transcripts. The study used the HTBI primer set for a first-round RT-PCR of the TCR CDR3. TCRdb reanalysed the multiplex PCR reads using MiXCR and keeps one entry per CDR3 protein. This sample has around 570,000 distinct CDR3 sequences, with approximately 20% found just once. Sequencing input: blood. The receptors here all came from a man aged 35 to 55 with Graves' ophthalmopathy.

This clonotype was observed a few times. The V call is TRBV6-1, the J call TRBJ2-5, with 7 bases lining up with TRBD2. Looked up from germline, CDR1 is MNHNS and CDR2 is SASEGT. J was trimmed by 4 bases and V by 3 bases; bases with no gene match: 8. CDR3 size: 15 residues. The CDR3 loop is CASSERAGRGETQYF. CDR3 bases: TGTGCCAGCAGTGAGAGGGCGGGGAGGGGAGAGACCCAGTACTTC.

Worth noting for this clonotype: The germline gene is not matched at one end of the junction; a read error may be the cause. The chain employs TRBV14 and TRBJ2-7; no clear D. The CDR3 is made up of 13 amino acids. Germline V gives CDR1 SGHDN, CDR2 FVKESK. CDR3 coding DNA: TGTGCCGGCAGCCAAGATAGAGGTTCCGAGCAGTACTTC. Amino acids: CAGSQDRGSEQYF.

The chain combines TRBV9 with TRBJ2-7; 9 bases match TRBD1. This CDR3 spans 15 amino acids. Germline values: CDR1 SGDLS, CDR2 YYNGEE. Unmatched junction bases numbered 4, after V lost 0 bases and J lost 3 bases. The CDR3 coding sequence is TGTGCCAGCAGCGTAGGGGGACAGGGCGACTACGAGCAGTACTTC. Protein product: CASSVGGQGDYEQYF.

The chain links TRBV15 to TRBJ1-5; no clear D gene. With 1 base removed from V and 2 bases from J, the gap between germline ends came to 6 bases. The germline CDR1 and CDR2 sequences are LNHNV and YYDKDF (reference sequence). The CDR3 length is 14 residues. CDR3 bases: TGTGCCACCAGCAGAGGTCATGGCAATCAGCCCCAGCATTTT. It yields the protein CATSRGHGNQPQHF.